These 5 T cell receptor beta chains were sequenced from one sample in a study of OX40 agonist ivuxolimab in advanced cancers. The assay was immunoSEQ multiplex PCR, and TCRdb's table has in-frame clones only and misses some. The repertoire holds roughly 50,000 clones, about 91% seen once, with around 9.3% in the top ten. Sequenced material: CD4+ or CD8+ T cells sorted from blood, taken in a trial of the OX40 agonist ivuxolimab. Source of these receptors: an adult with an advanced solid tumor such as melanoma, head and neck, liver or kidney cancer.

The chain carries TRBV6-5 and TRBJ2-1, with D perhaps assigned TRBD1 or TRBD2 (5 bases each). CDR1 and CDR2 from the germline V gene are MNHEY and SVGAGI. V shed 4 bases and J shed 8 bases, with 9 bases lying between them. CDR3 length equals 12 residues. This CDR3 reads CASSFQGDEQFF. The CDR3 bases are TGTGCCAGCAGTTTTCAGGGAGATGAGCAGTTCTTC.

The CDR3 is CASSQGTGTLGLYGYTF. CDR3 bases: TGTGCCAGCAGCCAAGGGACAGGGACCTTGGGCCTCTATGGCTACACCTTC. The chain employs TRBV7-9 and TRBJ1-2; 9 bases fit TRBD1. The CDR3 totals 17 residues. Germline CDR1 reads SEHNR; CDR2 reads FQNEAQ (reference sequence). V trimming: 5 bases; J trimming: 4 bases; junction bases outside the gene matches: 14.

J is TRBJ2-7 and V is TRBV4-3; D remains ambiguous. CDR3 size: 14 residues. Trimming removed 4 bases from V and 0 bases from J, with 10 bases in between. CDR1 and CDR2 (germline): LGHNA, YSLEER. CDR3 sequence: CASSPLRFSYEQYF. The CDR3 bases are TGCGCCAGCAGCCCCCTACGGTTCTCCTACGAGCAGTACTTC.

This clone was seen once. This chain joins TRBV7-2 and TRBJ1-6; maybe TRBD1 (6 bases). The CDR3 spans 16 residues. V gave up 5 bases and J gave up 7 bases, with 18 bases separating them. The germline CDR1 and CDR2 sequences are SGHTA and FQGNSA. The CDR3 nucleotides read TGTGCCAGCAGCCCATTCCCCACAGGGCCCAATTCACCCCTCCACTTT. Protein product: CASSPFPTGPNSPLHF. Looking up the rest from reference TRBV7-2 and TRBJ1-6 gives the full variable domain: GAGVSQSPSNKVTEKGKDVELRCDPISGHTALYWYRQSLGQGLEFLIYFQGNSAPDKSGLPSDRFSAERTGGSVSTLTIQRTQQEDSAVYLCASSPFPTGPNSPLHFGNGTRLTVT.

This rearrangement joins TRBV27 to TRBJ2-7, with 8 bases aligning to TRBD1. CDR1 is MNHEY and CDR2 is SMNVEV in the germline V gene (reference sequence). V shed 4 bases, J shed 1 base, and the junction held 3 bases outside the gene matches. The CDR3 extends over 14 amino acids. This CDR3 reads CASSWTGKSYEQYF. The CDR3 DNA reads TGTGCCAGCAGTTGGACAGGGAAATCCTACGAGCAGTACTTC.